These 14 T cell receptor beta chains came from one sample sequenced in a study of CD8 T cells in ankylosing spondylitis (dated by TCRdb to about 2017). The library relied on 5' RACE. TCRdb records Illumina HiSeq 2500 as the sequencer. Using fastp at Q25 and MiXCR, TCRdb reprocessed the public reads and kept productive beta chains. Identical CDR3 proteins give one entry, which carries the most common genes and DNA. The sample table shows a few hundred thousand distinct CDR3 sequences, and under 30% are seen once. Clones ranked in the top ten supply more than 0.6% of the sample. What was sequenced was blood, either unsorted or a sorted T cell fraction (not recorded which). Receptor source: a male donor with ankylosing spondylitis or in good health (not recorded which).

This clonotype was seen at least ten times. The V call is TRBV20-1, the J call TRBJ2-7, with D possibly matching TRBD2 (6 bases). Germline V lookup: CDR1 DFQATT, CDR2 SNEGSKA (reference sequence). CDR3 length: 15 residues. V was trimmed by 3 bases and J by 3 bases, leaving 18 bases between them. The CDR3 DNA sequence: TGCAGTGCTAGGGCCCCGGCGGGACTGTTCTACGAGCAGTACTTC. Protein: CSARAPAGLFYEQYF.

This clonotype has only a few counts. In DNA form, the CDR3 reads TGTGCCATCAGTGACCGGTTGGACACCGGGGAGCTGTTTTTT. Translated: CAISDRLDTGELFF. This sequence joins TRBV10-3 and TRBJ2-2; D gene uncertain. Germline assignment: CDR1 ENHRY and CDR2 SYGVKD. CDR3 length: 14 amino acids. V shed 3 bases and J shed 3 bases, with 8 bases lying between them.

Many counts were recorded for this clonotype. The chain recombines TRBV20-1 with TRBJ2-5; tentatively, D is TRBD1 or TRBD2 (5 bases each). CDR1 is DFQATT, CDR2 SNEGSKA, per germline (reference sequence). The V end lost 6 bases, the J end lost 5 bases, and 10 bases lay between the germline ends. The CDR3 is made up of 11 amino acids. The CDR3 region is CSAGVGETQYF. The CDR3 DNA is TGCAGTGCGGGGGTGGGGGAGACCCAGTACTTC.

This rearrangement joins TRBV10-3 to TRBJ2-5, with D maybe TRBD2 (5 bases). Trimming took 2 bases from V and 0 from J, leaving 7 bases between them. The germline V gene has CDR1 ENHRY and CDR2 SYGVKD. This CDR3 has 14 residues. The CDR3 DNA follows: TGTGCCATCAGTGAGGCCGGGGACCAAGAGACCCAGTACTTC. Protein: CAISEAGDQETQYF.

This clonotype was detected ten times or more. The chain has TRBV12-3 or TRBV12-4 and TRBJ1-3; D uncertain. The V and J ends lost 6 bases and 0 bases respectively, with 9 bases between them. The CDR3 spans 14 residues. CDR3 DNA sequence: TGTGCCAGCAGCCAACGGAGCTCTGGAAACACCATATATTTT. This codes for CASSQRSSGNTIYF.

This clonotype was counted between two and nine times. This chain connects TRBV20-1 to TRBJ2-1; 7 bases fit TRBD1. Trimming took 4 bases from V and 12 from J; bases not matched to a gene: 6. Germline CDR1 reads DFQATT; CDR2 reads SNEGSKA (reference sequence). The CDR3 covers 11 residues. CDR3: CSATIRDRQFF. The DNA of the CDR3 is TGCAGTGCTACGATCCGGGACAGGCAGTTCTTC.

This clonotype has more than one count but fewer than ten. The rearrangement links TRBV20-1 to TRBJ2-2, with TRBD1 identical over 12 bases. Germline loops: CDR1 DFQATT, CDR2 SNEGSKA (reference sequence). V lost 6 bases to trimming and J lost 5 bases; unmatched junction nucleotides: 4. The CDR3 sequence is 14 residues long. The chain's CDR3 is CSAPGQGATGELFF. DNA of the CDR3: TGCAGTGCCCCGGGACAGGGGGCGACCGGGGAGCTGTTTTTT.

Many counts were recorded for this clonotype. The V and J genes are TRBV20-1 and TRBJ2-5; D may be TRBD1 or TRBD2 (6 bases each). The germline V gene has CDR1 DFQATT and CDR2 SNEGSKA (reference sequence). There are 14 residues in the CDR3. V lost 3 bases to trimming and J lost 4 bases, with 15 bases between them. This chain's CDR3 is CSARFGRGGETQYF. The CDR3 DNA sequence: TGCAGTGCTAGGTTTGGCAGGGGAGGAGAGACCCAGTACTTC.

This clonotype was observed at least ten times. J is TRBJ2-3 and V is TRBV29-1, with D maybe TRBD2 (5 bases). V gave up 4 bases and J gave up 2 bases, with 10 bases separating them. The germline V gene encodes CDR1 SQVTM and CDR2 ANQGSEA. CDR3 length: 13 amino acids. CDR3 residues: CSVAWRITDTQYF. DNA for the CDR3: TGCAGCGTTGCTTGGAGGATCACAGATACGCAGTATTTT.

This clonotype was seen ten or more times. The CDR3 DNA follows: TGCAGCGCCAAGAAGGACAGGGACGAGCAGTACTTC. Protein sequence: CSAKKDRDEQYF. The chain employs TRBV29-1 and TRBJ2-7; TRBD1 aligns across 8 bases. This CDR3 has 12 residues. The J segment lost 5 bases and the V segment lost 7 bases, leaving 7 bases of the junction unmatched. The germline V gene encodes CDR1 SQVTM and CDR2 ANQGSEA.

This clonotype was recorded a few times. CDR3 nucleotides: TGCGCCAGCAGCCAAGGTCAGGGGGCGCGGGGAAACACCATATATTTT. This encodes CASSQGQGARGNTIYF. The genes are TRBV4-1 and TRBJ1-3; 8 positions agree with TRBD1. The CDR3 extends over 16 amino acids. Germline-derived CDR1 and CDR2 are MGHRA and YSYEKL. Losses at the gene ends were 1 base for V and 4 bases for J; bases not matched to a gene: 6.

The chain joins TRBV20-1 to TRBJ2-3, with a weak D call TRBD1 (6 bases). The germline V gene encodes CDR1 DFQATT and CDR2 SNEGSKA (reference sequence). Trimming removed 5 bases from V and 2 bases from J, with 8 bases in between. The CDR3 covers 12 residues. This chain's CDR3 is CSAWDNTDTQYF. The CDR3 DNA reads TGCAGTGCTTGGGACAACACAGATACGCAGTATTTT.

The rearrangement uses TRBV29-1 and TRBJ2-5; D might be TRBD1 or TRBD2, each matching 5 bases. The ends were cut back, 4 bases at V and 4 bases at J, with 13 bases in the middle. Germline V lookup: CDR1 SQVTM, CDR2 ANQGSEA. The CDR3 is 13 residues long. CDR3 amino acids: CSVGGFRIETQYF. The CDR3, as DNA: TGCAGCGTTGGGGGGTTTAGAATAGAGACCCAGTACTTC.

The table lists this clonotype with many counts. V gene TRBV24-1 combines with J gene TRBJ2-1; 9 bases match TRBD2. Germline CDR1 reads KGHDR; CDR2 reads SFDVKD. The CDR3 extends over 14 amino acids. Trimming removed 5 bases from V and 6 bases from J; junction bases left unmatched: 4. The CDR3 region is CATSGRGGPNEQFF. The CDR3 DNA is TGTGCCACCAGTGGGCGGGGGGGCCCCAATGAGCAGTTCTTC.